This paragraph reports one T cell receptor (beta chain). This entry is derived from a study of blood T cell repertoires in COVID-19. Study context: Spain, Italy and the United States supplied samples that represented acute and convalescent COVID-19. The cDNA or gDNA used as material had been derived from T cells, B-cell-depleted T cells, or PBMCs.

As processed by the authors: For nucleated cells, counts were estimated from reference gene primer amplification. This table comes from immunoSEQ multiplex PCR, and its TCRdb copy is limited to in-frame clones, with some not included. V, J and clone size are those of that table, while D and trimming were read from the DNA. The repertoire has around 30,000 clones, 70% to 90% of them found once; the top ten carry 5.5% to 8.5%. The ends lost 2 bases at V and 1 base at J; junction bases unmatched: 5. Germline values: CDR1 SSHAT, CDR2 FNYEAQ (reference sequence). This CDR3 has 16 amino acids. Sequencing was done on a sample of peripheral blood. V is TRBV7-7 and J is TRBJ2-3; 8 bases are shared with TRBD2. This sequence originates from a man in his 60s with active COVID-19. The CDR3, as DNA: TGTGCCAGCAGCTTATATCCGGGAGGGGGCACAGATACGCAGTATTTT. Its protein product is CASSLYPGGGTDTQYF.